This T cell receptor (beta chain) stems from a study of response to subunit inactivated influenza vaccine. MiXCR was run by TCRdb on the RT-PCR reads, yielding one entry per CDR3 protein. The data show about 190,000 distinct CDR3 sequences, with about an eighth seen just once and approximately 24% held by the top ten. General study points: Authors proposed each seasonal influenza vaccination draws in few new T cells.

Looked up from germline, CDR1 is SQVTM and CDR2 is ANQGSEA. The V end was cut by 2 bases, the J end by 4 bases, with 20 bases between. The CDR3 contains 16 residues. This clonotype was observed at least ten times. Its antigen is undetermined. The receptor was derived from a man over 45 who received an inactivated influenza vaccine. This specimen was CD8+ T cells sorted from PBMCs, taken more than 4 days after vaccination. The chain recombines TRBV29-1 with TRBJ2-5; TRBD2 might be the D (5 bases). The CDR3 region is CSVEPVASKVAETQYF. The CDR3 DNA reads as TGCAGCGTTGAACCAGTAGCGTCAAAGGTAGCAGAGACCCAGTACTTC.